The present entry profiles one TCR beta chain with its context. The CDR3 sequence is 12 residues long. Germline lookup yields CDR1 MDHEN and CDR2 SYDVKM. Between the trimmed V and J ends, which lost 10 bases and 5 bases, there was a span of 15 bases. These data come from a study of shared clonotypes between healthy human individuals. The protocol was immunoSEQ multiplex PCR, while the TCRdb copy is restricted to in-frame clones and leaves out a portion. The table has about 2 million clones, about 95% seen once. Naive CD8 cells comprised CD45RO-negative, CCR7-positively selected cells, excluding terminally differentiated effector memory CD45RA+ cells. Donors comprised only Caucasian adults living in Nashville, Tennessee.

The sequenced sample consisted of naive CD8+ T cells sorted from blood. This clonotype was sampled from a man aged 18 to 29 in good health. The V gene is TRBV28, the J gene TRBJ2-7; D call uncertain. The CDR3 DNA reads TGTGCCACCGGACCCACGCCAAACGAGCAGTACTTC. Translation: CATGPTPNEQYF. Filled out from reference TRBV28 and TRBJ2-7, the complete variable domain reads DVKVTQSSRYLVKRTGEKVFLECVQDMDHENMFWYRQDPGLGLRLIYFSYDVKMKEKGDIPEGYSVSREKKERFSLILESASTNQTSMYLCATGPTPNEQYFGPGTRLTVT.